This paragraph reports one T cell receptor (beta chain). No antigen is known for it. Library preparation (for TCRbeta) was performed with unique molecular identifiers. TCRdb used MiXCR to reprocess the PCR reads, holding one entry per CDR3 protein. This sample has some 80,000 distinct CDR3 sequences; 15% to 20% occur once, and the top ten carry 40% to 65%. This specimen belongs to a study of T-cell reconstitution after alpha-beta-depleted transplantation in children. The CDR3 is 14 residues long. CDR1 is SGHRS and CDR2 is YFSETQ in the germline V gene. V was trimmed by 4 bases and J by 4 bases, leaving 15 bases between them. Overall study results and limits: Roughly two months post-transplant, alpha-beta T cells reportedly originated from several hundred graft clones that had expanded. One year post-transplant, T-cell counts and diversity were largely derived from T cells produced anew. High day-60 TCRbeta diversity in some patients came from surviving recipient T cells and thymic progenitors.

The V gene is TRBV5-1, the J gene TRBJ2-7, with no clear D. Specimen: PBMCs, mostly from graft donor cells, collected 360 days after TCRalphabeta/CD19-depleted stem cell transplant. The source of this sequence is a male patient under 10 years old who had a stem cell transplant for acute lymphoblastic leukemia, so the T cells may come from the graft donor. The CDR3 is CASSPRTEAYEQYF. DNA for the CDR3: TGCGCCAGCAGCCCGAGGACGGAAGCTTACGAGCAGTACTTC.